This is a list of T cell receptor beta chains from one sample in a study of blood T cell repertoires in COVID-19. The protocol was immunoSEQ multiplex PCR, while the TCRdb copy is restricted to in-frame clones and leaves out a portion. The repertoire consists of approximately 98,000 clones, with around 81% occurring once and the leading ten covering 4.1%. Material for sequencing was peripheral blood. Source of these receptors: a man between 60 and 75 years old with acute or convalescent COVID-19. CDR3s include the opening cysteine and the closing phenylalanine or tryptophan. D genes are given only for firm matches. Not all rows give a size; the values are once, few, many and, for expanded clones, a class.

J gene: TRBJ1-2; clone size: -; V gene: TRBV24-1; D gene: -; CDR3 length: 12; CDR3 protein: CATSDLRGGYTF; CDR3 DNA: TGTGCCACCAGTGATTTACGCGGTGGCTACACCTTC
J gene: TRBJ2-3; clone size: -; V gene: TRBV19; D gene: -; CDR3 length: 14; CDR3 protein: CASSPTRNTDTQYF; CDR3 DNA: TGTGCCAGTAGCCCGACTAGAAACACAGATACGCAGTATTTT
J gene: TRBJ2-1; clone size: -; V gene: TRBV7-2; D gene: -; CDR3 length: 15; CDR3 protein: CASSLGAPSYNEQFF; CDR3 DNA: TGTGCCAGCAGCTTAGGGGCCCCCTCCTACAATGAGCAGTTCTTC
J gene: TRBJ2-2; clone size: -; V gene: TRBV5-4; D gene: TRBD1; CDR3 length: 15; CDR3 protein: CASSLGTGNTGELFF; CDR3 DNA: TGTGCCAGCAGCTTGGGGACAGGGAACACCGGGGAGCTGTTTTTT
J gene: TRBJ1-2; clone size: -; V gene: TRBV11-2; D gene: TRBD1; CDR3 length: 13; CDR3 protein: CASSSTGSFGYTF; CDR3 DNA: TGTGCCAGCAGCTCGACAGGGAGCTTCGGCTACACCTTC
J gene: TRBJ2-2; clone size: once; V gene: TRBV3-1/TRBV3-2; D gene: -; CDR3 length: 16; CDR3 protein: CASSQRTVGDTGELFF; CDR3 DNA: TGTGCCAGCAGCCAAAGGACAGTCGGGGACACCGGGGAGCTGTTTTTT
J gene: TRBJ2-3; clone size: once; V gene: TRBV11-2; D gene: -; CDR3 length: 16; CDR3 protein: CASSLLAALNTDTQYF; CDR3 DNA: TGTGCCAGCAGCTTATTGGCGGCCCTTAACACAGATACGCAGTATTTT
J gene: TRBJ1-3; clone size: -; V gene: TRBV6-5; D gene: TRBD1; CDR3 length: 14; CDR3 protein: CATFRDSSGNTIYF; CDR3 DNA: TGTGCCACCTTCCGGGACAGCTCTGGAAACACCATATATTTT
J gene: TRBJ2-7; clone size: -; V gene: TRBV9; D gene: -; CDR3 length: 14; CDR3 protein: CASSVAGQGGEQYF; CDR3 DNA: TGTGCCAGCAGCGTAGCGGGGCAGGGGGGCGAGCAGTACTTC
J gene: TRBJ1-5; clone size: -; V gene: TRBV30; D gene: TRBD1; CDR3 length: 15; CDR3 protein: CAWRPPTGVNQPQHF; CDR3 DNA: TGTGCCTGGAGACCTCCCACAGGGGTAAATCAGCCCCAGCATTTT
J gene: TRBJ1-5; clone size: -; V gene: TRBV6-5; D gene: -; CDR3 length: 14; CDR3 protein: CASRDRPWGQPQHF; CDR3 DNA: TGTGCCAGCAGAGACCGGCCTTGGGGCCAGCCCCAGCATTTT
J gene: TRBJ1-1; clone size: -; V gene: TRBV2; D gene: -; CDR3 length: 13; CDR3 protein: CASTLQKNTEAFF; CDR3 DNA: TGTGCCAGCACTCTACAGAAGAACACTGAAGCTTTCTTT
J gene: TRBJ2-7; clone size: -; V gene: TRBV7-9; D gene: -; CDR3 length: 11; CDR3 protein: CASSISYEQYF; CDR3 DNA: TGTGCCAGCAGCATATCCTACGAGCAGTACTTC
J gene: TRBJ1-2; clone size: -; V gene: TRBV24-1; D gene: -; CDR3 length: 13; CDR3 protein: CASSRGQGLGYTF; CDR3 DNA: TGTGCCTCCTCCCGGGGCCAGGGGCTTGGCTACACCTTC
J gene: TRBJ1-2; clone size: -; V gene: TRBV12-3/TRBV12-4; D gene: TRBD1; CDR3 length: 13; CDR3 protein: CASTYRGPYGYTF; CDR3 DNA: TGTGCCAGCACCTACAGGGGGCCCTATGGCTACACCTTC
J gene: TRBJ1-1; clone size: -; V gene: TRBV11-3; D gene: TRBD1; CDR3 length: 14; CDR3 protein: CASSSPGQGAVAFF; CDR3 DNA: TGTGCCAGCAGCTCCCCCGGACAGGGGGCGGTGGCTTTCTTT
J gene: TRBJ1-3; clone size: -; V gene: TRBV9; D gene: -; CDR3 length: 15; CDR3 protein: CASSASPVSGNTIYF; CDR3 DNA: TGTGCCAGCAGCGCCAGTCCAGTCTCTGGAAACACCATATATTTT
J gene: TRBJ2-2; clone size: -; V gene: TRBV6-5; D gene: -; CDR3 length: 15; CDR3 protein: CATQQGRVGTGELFF; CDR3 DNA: TGTGCCACCCAGCAGGGCAGGGTGGGCACCGGGGAGCTGTTTTTT
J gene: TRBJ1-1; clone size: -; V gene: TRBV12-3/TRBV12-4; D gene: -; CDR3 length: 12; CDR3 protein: CASSWGDTEAFF; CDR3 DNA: TGTGCCAGCAGTTGGGGGGACACTGAAGCTTTCTTT
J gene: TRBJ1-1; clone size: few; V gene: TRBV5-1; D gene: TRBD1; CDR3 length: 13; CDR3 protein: CASRTGAAPEAFF; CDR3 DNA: TGCGCCAGCAGGACAGGGGCGGCACCTGAAGCTTTCTTT
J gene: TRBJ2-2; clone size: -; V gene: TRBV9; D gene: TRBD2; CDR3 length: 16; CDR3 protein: CASSVKLAGAGGELFF; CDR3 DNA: TGTGCCAGCAGCGTCAAACTAGCGGGAGCGGGCGGGGAGCTGTTTTTT
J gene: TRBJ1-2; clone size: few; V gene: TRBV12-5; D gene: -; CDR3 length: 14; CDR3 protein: CASGPTGPLYGYTF; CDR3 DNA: TGTGCTAGTGGCCCTACAGGACCCCTCTATGGCTACACCTTC
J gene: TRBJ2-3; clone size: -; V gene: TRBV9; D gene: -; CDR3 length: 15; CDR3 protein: CASSITGEGTDTQYF; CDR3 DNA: TGTGCCAGCAGCATTACGGGAGAGGGCACAGATACGCAGTATTTT
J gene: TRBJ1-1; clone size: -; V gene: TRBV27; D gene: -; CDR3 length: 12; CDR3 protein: CASSLGGREAFF; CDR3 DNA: TGTGCCAGCAGTCTTGGGGGCAGGGAGGCTTTCTTT
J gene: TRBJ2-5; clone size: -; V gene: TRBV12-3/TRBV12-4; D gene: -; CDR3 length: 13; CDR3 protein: CASSPGQQETQYF; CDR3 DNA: TGTGCCAGCAGCCCTGGACAGCAAGAGACCCAGTACTTC
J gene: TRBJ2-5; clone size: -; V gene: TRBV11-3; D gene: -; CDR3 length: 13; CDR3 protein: CASSLTAQETQYF; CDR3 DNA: TGTGCCAGCAGCTTAACAGCTCAAGAGACCCAGTACTTC
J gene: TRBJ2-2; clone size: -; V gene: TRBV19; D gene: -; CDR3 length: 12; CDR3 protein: CASMRETGELFF; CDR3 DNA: TGTGCCAGTATGAGGGAAACCGGGGAGCTGTTTTTT
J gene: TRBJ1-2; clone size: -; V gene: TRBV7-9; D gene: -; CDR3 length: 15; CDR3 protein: CASSLVGRVNYGYTF; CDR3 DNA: TGTGCCAGCAGCTTGGTGGGGAGGGTAAACTATGGCTACACCTTC
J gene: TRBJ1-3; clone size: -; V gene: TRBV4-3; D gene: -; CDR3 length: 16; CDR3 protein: CASSQGAGAHGNTIYF; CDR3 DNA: TGCGCCAGCAGCCAAGGCGCAGGGGCGCACGGAAACACCATATATTTT
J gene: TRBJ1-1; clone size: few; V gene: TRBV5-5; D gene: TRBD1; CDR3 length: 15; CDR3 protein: CASSARTGDRTEAFF; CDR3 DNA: TGTGCCAGCAGCGCGCGGACAGGGGACAGGACTGAAGCTTTCTTT
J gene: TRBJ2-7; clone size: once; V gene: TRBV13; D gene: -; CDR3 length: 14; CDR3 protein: CASSLSGIAYEQYF; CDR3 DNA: TGTGCCAGCAGCTTGTCAGGAATAGCCTACGAGCAGTACTTC
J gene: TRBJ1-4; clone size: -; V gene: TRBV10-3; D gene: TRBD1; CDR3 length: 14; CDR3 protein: CAISETGGNEKLFF; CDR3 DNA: TGTGCCATCAGTGAGACAGGGGGTAATGAAAAACTGTTTTTT
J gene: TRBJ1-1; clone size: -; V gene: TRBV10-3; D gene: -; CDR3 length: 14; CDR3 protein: CAIRDPGGGTEAFF; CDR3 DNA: TGTGCCATCAGGGACCCCGGCGGGGGCACTGAAGCTTTCTTT
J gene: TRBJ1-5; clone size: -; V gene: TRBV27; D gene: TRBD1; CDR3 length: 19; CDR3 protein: CASSSIRDRGLYSNQPQHF; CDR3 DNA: TGTGCCAGCAGTTCAATCCGGGACAGGGGGCTATATAGCAATCAGCCCCAGCATTTT
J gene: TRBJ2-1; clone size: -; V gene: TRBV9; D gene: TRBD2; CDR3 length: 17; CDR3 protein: CASSPTTPGLEANEQFF; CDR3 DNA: TGTGCCAGCAGCCCTACGACGCCGGGACTAGAAGCCAATGAGCAGTTCTTC
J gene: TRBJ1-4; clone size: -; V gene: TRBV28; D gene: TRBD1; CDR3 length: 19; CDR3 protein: CASSLFLSAGGESNEKLFF; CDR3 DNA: TGTGCCAGCAGTTTATTTCTTAGTGCAGGGGGAGAATCTAATGAAAAACTGTTTTTT
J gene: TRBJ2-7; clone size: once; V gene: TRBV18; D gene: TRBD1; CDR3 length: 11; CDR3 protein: CASSPGTGEFF; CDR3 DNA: TGTGCCAGCTCACCGGGGACAGGGGAATTCTTC
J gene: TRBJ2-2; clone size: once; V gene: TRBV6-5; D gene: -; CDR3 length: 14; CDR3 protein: CASTKVEFTGELFF; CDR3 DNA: TGTGCCAGCACCAAAGTGGAGTTCACCGGGGAGCTGTTTTTT
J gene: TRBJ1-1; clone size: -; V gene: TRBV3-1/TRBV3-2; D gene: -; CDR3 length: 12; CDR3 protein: CASSPWGEVAFF; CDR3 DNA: TGTGCCAGCAGCCCTTGGGGGGAAGTAGCTTTCTTT
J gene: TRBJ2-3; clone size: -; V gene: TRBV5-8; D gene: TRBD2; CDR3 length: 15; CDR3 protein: CASSLERGGTDTQYF; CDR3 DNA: TGTGCCAGCAGCTTGGAGCGGGGGGGTACAGATACGCAGTATTTT
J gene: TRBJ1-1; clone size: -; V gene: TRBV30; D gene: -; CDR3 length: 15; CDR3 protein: CAWSLRGAGNTEAFF; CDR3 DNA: TGTGCCTGGAGTCTACGGGGGGCGGGGAACACTGAAGCTTTCTTT
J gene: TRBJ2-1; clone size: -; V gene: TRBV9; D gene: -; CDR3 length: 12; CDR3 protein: CASSVDGAEQFF; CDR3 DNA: TGTGCCAGCAGCGTAGATGGGGCCGAGCAGTTCTTC
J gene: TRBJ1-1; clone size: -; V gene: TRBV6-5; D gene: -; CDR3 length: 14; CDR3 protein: CASRHGQLNTEAFF; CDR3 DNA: TGTGCCAGCAGACACGGACAGCTCAACACTGAAGCTTTCTTT
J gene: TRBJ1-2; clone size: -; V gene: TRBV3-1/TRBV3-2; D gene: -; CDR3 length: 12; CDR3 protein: CASSQGGNGYTF; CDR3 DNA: TGTGCCAGCAGCCAGGGGGGGAATGGCTACACCTTC
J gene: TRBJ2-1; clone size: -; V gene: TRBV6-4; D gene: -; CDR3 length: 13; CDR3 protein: CASSDRAGNEQFF; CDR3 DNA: TGTGCCAGCAGTGACAGGGCAGGGAATGAGCAGTTCTTC
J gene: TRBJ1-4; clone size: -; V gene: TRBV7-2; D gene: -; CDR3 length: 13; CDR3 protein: CASSPHRDEKLFF; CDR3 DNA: TGTGCCAGCAGCCCCCACAGGGATGAAAAACTGTTTTTT
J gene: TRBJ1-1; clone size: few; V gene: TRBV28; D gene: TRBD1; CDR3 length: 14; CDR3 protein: CASRTGGANTEAFF; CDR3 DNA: TGTGCCAGCAGGACAGGGGGAGCGAACACTGAAGCTTTCTTT
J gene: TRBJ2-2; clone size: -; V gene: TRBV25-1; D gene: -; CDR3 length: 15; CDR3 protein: CASSGPQGYTGELFF; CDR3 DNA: TGTGCCAGCAGTGGTCCTCAGGGTTACACCGGGGAGCTGTTTTTT
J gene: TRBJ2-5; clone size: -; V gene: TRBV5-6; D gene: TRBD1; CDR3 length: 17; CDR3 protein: CASSRGNRGSNQETQYF; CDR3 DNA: TGTGCCAGCAGCAGGGGAAACAGGGGTTCCAACCAAGAGACCCAGTACTTC
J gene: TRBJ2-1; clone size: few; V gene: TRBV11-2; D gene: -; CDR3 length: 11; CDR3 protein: CASSSNLSPFF; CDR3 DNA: TGTGCCAGCAGCTCCAACCTGAGCCCGTTCTTC
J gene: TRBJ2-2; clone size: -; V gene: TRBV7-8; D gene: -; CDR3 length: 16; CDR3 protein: CASSLGGGHNTGELFF; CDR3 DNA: TGTGCCAGCAGCTTAGGGGGGGGACACAACACCGGGGAGCTGTTTTTT
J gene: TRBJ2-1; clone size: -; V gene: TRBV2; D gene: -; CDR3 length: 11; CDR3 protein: CASSLVNEQFF; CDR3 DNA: TGTGCCAGCAGTTTAGTCAATGAGCAGTTCTTC